This entry is about one TCR beta chain. This CDR3 region has 13 residues. The junction had 3 bases not matched to a gene; V was cut back by 7 bases and J by 0 bases. Germline V gene sequence: CDR1 SQVTM, CDR2 ANQGSEA. The sample is drawn from a study of blood T cell repertoires in COVID-19. Overall study context: Acute-phase and convalescent COVID-19 samples originated in the United States, Italy and Spain. The analysed material was cDNA or gDNA that came from T cells, B-cell-depleted T cells, or PBMCs.

The repertoire was sequenced with immunoSEQ multiplex PCR; TCRdb's copy has only in-frame clones and lacks some. There are under 200,000 clones in the sample; about 88% occur only once, and roughly 5% lies in the top ten. This chain connects TRBV29-1 to TRBJ1-1, with TRBD1 matching 9 bases. The clonotype was recovered from a woman older than 75 with acute or convalescent COVID-19. Material for sequencing was peripheral blood. The CDR3 protein is CSGTGVMNTEAFF. CDR3 bases: TGCAGCGGGACAGGGGTCATGAACACTGAAGCTTTCTTT.